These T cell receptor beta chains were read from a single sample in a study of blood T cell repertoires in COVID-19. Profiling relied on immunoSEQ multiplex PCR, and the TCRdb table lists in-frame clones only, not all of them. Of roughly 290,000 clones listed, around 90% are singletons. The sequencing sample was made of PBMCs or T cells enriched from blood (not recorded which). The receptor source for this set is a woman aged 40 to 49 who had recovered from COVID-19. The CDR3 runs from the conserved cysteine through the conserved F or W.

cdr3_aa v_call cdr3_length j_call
CASGGILAGQFF TRBV12-5 12 TRBJ2-1
CAWSPATSGGAYNEQFF TRBV30 17 TRBJ2-1
CASSWEDYGYTF TRBV19 12 TRBJ1-2
CASSYSGRGNTEAFF TRBV6-5 15 TRBJ1-1
CASSLDRWAQQGAHGYTF TRBV7-8 18 TRBJ1-2
CASSLRWGLRDSLMREQYF TRBV5-1 19 TRBJ2-7
CASSPAGTSANEQFF TRBV5-1 15 TRBJ2-1
CAISGTGGDGYTF TRBV10-3 13 TRBJ1-2
CASSQVSRAGYTF TRBV3-1/TRBV3-2 13 TRBJ1-2
CASSAGTLNEKLFF TRBV5-1 14 TRBJ1-4
CASSPMQVINEKLFF TRBV18 15 TRBJ1-4